This note documents a single T cell receptor beta chain sequence. No cognate antigen has been identified for it. The input lacks base qualities; no much larger clone sits a single base away. Sequencing instrument: Illumina HiSeq 2500. TCR beta libraries were prepared by quantitative 5'-RACE with molecular barcodes. In the source study's methods: To identify disease-linked TCR variants, a new computational method was used, one built on a probabilistic model of VDJ rearrangement. TCRdb reprocessed the public reads (quality trimming at Q25 with fastp, clone calling with MiXCR) and kept in-frame beta chains. Every CDR3 protein is listed once, alongside the most common genes and DNA of its rows. The V and J calls were determined by TCRdb, not by the authors. The sample table records fewer than 250,000 distinct CDR3 sequences; around 20% of these occur just once. Together, the top ten hold 42% of the sample.

The sample is drawn from a study of CD8 T cells in ankylosing spondylitis (dated by TCRdb to the late 2010s). Some background on the complete study: To find TCR variants linked to disease, the study profiled T cell receptor beta repertoires in ankylosing spondylitis patients and healthy donors. The whole study cohort included 108 healthy donors and under 30 ankylosing spondylitis patients. Samples of peripheral blood were taken, and for ankylosing spondylitis patients, synovial fluid was collected as well.

Overall study outcomes, separate from this receptor: The disease-linked clones showed a CD8+ phenotype and occurred at relatively low frequencies in peripheral blood. According to the report, matched synovial fluid samples from ankylosing spondylitis patients were significantly enriched for the disease-linked clones. A TCR beta motif of several highly homologous amino acid variants appeared characteristic of blood from ankylosing spondylitis patients. Some motif variants had previously been reported in the synovial fluid and blood of reactive arthritis patients, which suggests shared mechanisms of disease initiation.

This TCR derives from a male donor with ankylosing spondylitis. The sequencing sample was made of blood, either unsorted or a sorted T cell fraction (not recorded which).

The CDR3 corresponds to CASSEGLVSYEQYF. The DNA is TGTGCCAGCAGCGAAGGACTAGTCTCCTACGAGCAGTACTTC. The chain couples TRBV7-2 to TRBJ2-7, with 7 bases in between that match TRBD2. Trimming accounts for 5 bases at V and 0 bases at J, while the number of junction bases matched to no gene is 4. CDR1 and CDR2, looked up from the germline V gene, are SGHTA and FQGNSA. The CDR3 spans 14 residues, from the cysteine through the phenylalanine. CDR3 DNA is the only sequence kept; it has 42 bases, read in frame from the first base.